The T cell receptor (beta chain) under discussion was sequenced for a study of blood T cell repertoires in COVID-19 (TCRdb year 2020). Regarding the research as a whole: Samples covering the acute and convalescent phases of COVID-19 were provided by collaborators in the United States, Italy and Spain. The prospective study material was composed of cDNA or gDNA derived from T cells, B-cell-depleted T cells, or PBMCs. Subjects who had been exposed to COVID-19, were actively infected with it, or had recovered from it provided the deeply sampled blood TCRbeta repertoires that made up the dataset. The repertoires were made available in a free public database intended to serve as a resource for research on the immune response to SARS-CoV-2. Samples were obtained from the ongoing ImmuneRACE study (first 160 participants) and from about 1,300 subjects provided by 6 global collaborators. The sample metadata nearly always contained a de-identified subject ID, COVID-19 status, age in years and sex. HLA class I and class II types, where available, came from metadata supplied by the sample provider rather than from assay-based typing.

Of note for this clone: Its binding antigen is unknown. No base quality values were provided; no much bigger clone lies one nucleotide off.

The germline ends are 11 bases apart after V is trimmed by 0 bases and J by 8 bases. The CDR3 covers 13 residues, taking in both the cysteine and the phenylalanine. Of all the DNA, just the CDR3 is kept, 39 bases in frame from base 1. CDR1 SGHDT and CDR2 YYEEEE are derived from the germline V gene. The immunoSEQ Assay, a bias-controlled multiplex PCR, was used to amplify TCRbeta CDR3 regions from genomic DNA. The study's processing was this. The number of nucleated cells in each sample was estimated from the amplification of reference gene primers within the assay. Sequence reads were collapsed and filtered to measure the absolute abundance of every unique TCRbeta CDR3 rearrangement. Productive Simpson clonality was computed per sample as the square root of Simpson's diversity index over productive rearrangements. TCRdb holds this immuneACCESS table with in-frame rearrangements only. Some clones are missing; in checked studies, unresolved V genes explain under half, and the rest has no known cause. V and J calls and clone size are as listed in that table; D and trimming were resolved from the DNA. The table for this sample lists 120,000 or so clones; 85% to 90% of them were counted only once. The leading ten clones occupy roughly 3.9% of the sample.

Each collaborating institution followed its own protocols to collect whole blood in K2EDTA tubes. For TCRbeta analysis, collaborators shipped samples in one of three forms: frozen whole blood, isolated PBMCs, or DNA extracted from either of those sample types. Study-wide findings and limitations: The quantity of clinical and demographic metadata differed by source and by participant and was supplied without curation.

Recombination connected TRBV5-6 to TRBJ1-1; the D gene lacks a confident call. This TCR derives from a man between 60 and 75 years old with acute or convalescent COVID-19. The specimen sequenced was peripheral blood. The CDR3 has the sequence CASSLGVPREAFF. Here is the DNA: TGTGCCAGCAGCTTGGGGGTCCCTAGGGAAGCTTTCTTT. Joined to the reference TRBV5-6 and TRBJ1-1 proteins, this CDR3 gives the full variable domain: DAGVTQSPTHLIKTRGQQVTLRCSPKSGHDTVSWYQQALGQGPQFIFQYYEEEERQRGNFPDRFSGHQFPNYSSELNVNALLLGDSALYLCASSLGVPREAFFGQGTRLTVV.